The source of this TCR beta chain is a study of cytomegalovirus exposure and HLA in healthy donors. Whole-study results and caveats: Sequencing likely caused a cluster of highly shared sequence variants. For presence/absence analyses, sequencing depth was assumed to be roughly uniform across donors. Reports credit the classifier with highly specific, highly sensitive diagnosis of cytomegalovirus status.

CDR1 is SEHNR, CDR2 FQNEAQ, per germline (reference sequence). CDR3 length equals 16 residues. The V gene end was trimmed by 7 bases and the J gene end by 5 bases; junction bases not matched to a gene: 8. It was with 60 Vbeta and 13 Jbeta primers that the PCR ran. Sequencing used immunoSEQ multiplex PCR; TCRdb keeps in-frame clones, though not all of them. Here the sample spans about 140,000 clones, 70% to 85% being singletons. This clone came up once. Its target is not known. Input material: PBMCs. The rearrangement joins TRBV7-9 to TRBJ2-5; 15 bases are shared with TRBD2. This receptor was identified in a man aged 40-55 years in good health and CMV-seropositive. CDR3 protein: CASNSGLAGGWETQYF. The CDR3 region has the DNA TGTGCCAGCAATTCGGGACTAGCGGGAGGATGGGAGACCCAGTACTTC. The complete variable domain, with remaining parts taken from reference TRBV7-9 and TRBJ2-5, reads DTGVSQNPRHKITKRGQNVTFRCDPISEHNRLYWYRQTLGQGPEFLTYFQNEAQLEKSRLLSDRFSAERPKGSFSTLEIQRTEQGDSAMYLCASNSGLAGGWETQYFGPGTRLLVL.